Presented here are 13 T cell receptor beta chains from one specimen sequenced in a study of T cell responses to AZD1222 COVID-19 vaccine. Libraries were prepared by immunoSEQ multiplex PCR; TCRdb keeps only in-frame clonotypes and omits some of them. The sample gives some 100,000 clones, approximately 86% of which show up once; 17% is in the top ten. The sequences come from peripheral blood, collected 28 days after the second AZD1222 dose. The source of these receptors is an adult who received the AZD1222 COVID-19 vaccine.

The chain recombines TRBV19 with TRBJ2-5; maybe TRBD1 (5 bases). The germline V gene encodes CDR1 LNHDA and CDR2 SQIVND (reference sequence). Trimming took 4 bases from V and 2 from J, leaving 14 bases between them. This CDR3 is built from 15 residues. Here the CDR3 reads CASSNRQRTQETQYF. The CDR3 DNA sequence: TGTGCCAGTAGTAACAGACAGAGAACGCAAGAGACCCAGTACTTC.

This sequence joins TRBV21-1 and TRBJ1-5; the table's D call TRBD1 went unverified against the DNA. TRBV21-1 is a known pseudogene. The CDR3 extends over 14 amino acids. CDR3 region: CASSRGQGDQPQHF. The CDR3 DNA reads as TGTGCCAGCAGCAGAGGACAGGGTGATCAGCCCCAGCATTTT.

This clone was detected only once. This chain links TRBV11-3 with TRBJ2-7, with 10 bases aligning to TRBD2. V was clipped by 5 bases and J by 2 bases; unmatched bases: 3. Germline assignment: CDR1 SGHNT and CDR2 YENEEA. The CDR3 totals 14 residues. The CDR3 is CASSRSGGAYEQYF. DNA of the CDR3: TGTGCCAGCAGCAGAAGCGGGGGGGCCTACGAGCAGTACTTC. Filled out from reference TRBV11-3 and TRBJ2-7, the complete variable domain reads EAGVVQSPRYKIIEKKQPVAFWCNPISGHNTLYWYLQNLGQGPELLIRYENEEAVDDSQLPKDRFSAERLKGVDSTLKIQPAELGDSAVYLCASSRSGGAYEQYFGPGTRLTVT.

In this sample, this clone turned up once. The chain uses TRBV11-2 and TRBJ2-7; 8 positions agree with TRBD2. This CDR3 region has 13 residues. Germline loops: CDR1 SGHAT, CDR2 FQNNGV. J lost 6 bases, V lost 3 bases, and 4 bases had no gene match. DNA of the CDR3: TGTGCCAGCAGCTTGTTTAGCGGGGTCGAGCAGTACTTC. Its protein product is CASSLFSGVEQYF.

The V call is TRBV5-5, the J call TRBJ2-1; 15 bases are a match to TRBD2. Trimming at V came to 3 bases and at J to 15 bases, leaving 13 bases not matched to a gene. The length of the CDR3 is 16 residues. Looked up from germline, CDR1 is SGHKS and CDR2 is YYEKEE (reference sequence). CDR3 loop: CASSSPGTSGRQGRFF. In DNA form, the CDR3 reads TGTGCCAGCAGCTCTCCCGGGACTAGCGGGAGGCAGGGTCGGTTCTTC.

This chain links TRBV6-1 with TRBJ1-5; D gene uncertain. The CDR3 is 13 amino acids. In germline, CDR1 is MNHNS, CDR2 SASEGT. The V end was cut by 2 bases, the J end by 2 bases, with 4 bases between. CDR3 coding DNA: TGTGCCAGCAGTGAACTGGGCAATCAGCCCCAGCATTTT. Amino acids: CASSELGNQPQHF.

The chain joins TRBV5-1 to TRBJ2-1; D not resolved. Germline CDR1 is SGHRS and CDR2 is YFSETQ. Trimming shortened V by 2 bases and J by 0 bases, and 6 bases separated the two germline ends. This CDR3 contains 14 residues. CDR3 amino acids: CASSLLSSYNEQFF. The CDR3 coding sequence is TGCGCCAGCAGCTTACTGAGCTCCTACAATGAGCAGTTCTTC.

This chain uses TRBV7-2 with TRBJ1-1, with a tentative D call TRBD1 (6 bases). Germline V gene data show CDR1 as SGHTA and CDR2 as FQGNSA. Trimming removed 5 bases from V and 6 bases from J, with 19 bases in between. CDR3 length: 15 residues. CDR3 bases: TGTGCCAGCAGCCAGAGGACAGATAGCGGCGCTGAAGCTTTCTTT. This sequence encodes CASSQRTDSGAEAFF.

This clone was seen just once. This chain connects TRBV6-6 to TRBJ1-2; D may be TRBD1 (6 bases). CDR1 is MNHNY, CDR2 SVGAGI, per germline (reference sequence). CDR3 length: 15 residues. The V end lost 2 bases, the J end lost 8 bases, and 18 bases lay between the germline ends. CDR3 amino acids: CASSYLVGGQTGYTF. In nucleotides, the CDR3 is TGTGCCAGCAGTTACCTTGTGGGGGGCCAAACGGGCTACACCTTC.

The chain carries TRBV3-1 (or the pseudogene TRBV3-2) and TRBJ1-2, with 7 bases aligning to TRBD1. The CDR3 has 14 residues. Trimming took 1 base from V and 6 from J; bases not matched to a gene: 5. Germline lookup yields CDR1 LGHDT and CDR2 YNNKEL (reference sequence). CDR3 protein: CASSQVPGGDGYTF. Here the CDR3 DNA reads TGTGCCAGCAGCCAAGTCCCAGGGGGTGATGGCTACACCTTC.

The genes are TRBV10-2 and TRBJ2-3, with D possibly TRBD2 on 5 matching bases. CDR3 length equals 15 residues. Trimming pared 3 bases from V and 1 base from J, leaving 11 bases between. Germline lookup yields CDR1 WSHSY and CDR2 SAAADI. Written as DNA, the CDR3 is TGCGCCAGCAGTGACGGTGGGAGTGGCACAGATACGCAGTATTTT. Its translation is CASSDGGSGTDTQYF.

The V gene is TRBV7-2, the J gene TRBJ1-2; D is ambiguous. CDR1 and CDR2 (germline): SGHTA, FQGNSA. Between the trimmed V and J ends, which lost 2 bases and 6 bases, there was a span of 19 bases. The CDR3 runs 16 residues. In nucleotides, the CDR3 is TGTGCCAGCAGCTTAATGGTTGCGGGCACCGGGCATGGCTACACCTTC. Its translation: CASSLMVAGTGHGYTF.

The chain carries TRBV18 and TRBJ1-4; D remains ambiguous. The germline V gene encodes CDR1 KGHSH and CDR2 LQKENI. CDR3 length: 16 amino acids. V was cut by 2 bases and J by 0 bases, with 10 bases left in between. The CDR3 region is CASSPRQMATNEKLFF. In nucleotides, the CDR3 is TGTGCCAGCTCACCAAGGCAGATGGCAACTAATGAAAAACTGTTTTTT.